This T cell receptor (beta chain) was captured in a study of control samples from healthy donors and cancer patients. Sequenced by immunoSEQ multiplex PCR; TCRdb stores in-frame clones only, minus some. Of about 40,000 clones listed, 92% were seen once; the top ten hold roughly 3.5%. CDR1 and CDR2 (germline): MNHNS, SASEGT. The CDR3 has 14 residues. Trimming left V 0 bases short and J 3 bases short, with 6 bases between. The TCR was taken from a woman between 50 and 59 years old in good health. The chain links TRBV6-1 to TRBJ1-3; tentative D call: TRBD1 (6 bases). The sample comprised blood. CDR3 DNA sequence: TGTGCCAGCAGTGAAGCCAGGGGTGGAAACACCATATATTTT. This codes for CASSEARGGNTIYF.